Each of the 9 T cell receptor beta chains below was sequenced from the same sample in a study of T cells in localized non-small cell lung cancer. The data were produced by immunoSEQ multiplex PCR, yet TCRdb's version contains in-frame clones alone and is incomplete. The sample comprises tens of thousands of clones, roughly three quarters of which are singletons, and around a third rests with the top ten. The sequencing used peripheral blood, collected before any cancer treatment. The source is a male donor aged 60 or over with stage II squamous cell lung carcinoma.

The rearrangement links TRBV13 to TRBJ2-7; D is perhaps TRBD1 (6 bases). V was clipped by 0 bases and J by 2 bases, with 8 bases between them. Germline CDR1 PRHDT, CDR2 FYEKMQ (reference sequence). There are 14 residues in the CDR3. The CDR3 bases are TGTGCCAGCAGCTTAGGCACAGGGACCTACGAGCAGTACTTC. This translates into CASSLGTGTYEQYF.

The chain is built from TRBV19 and TRBJ2-2; TRBD2 agrees at 10 bases. V lost 7 bases and J lost 5; bases outside the gene matches: 7. Germline lookup yields CDR1 LNHDA and CDR2 SQIVND (reference sequence). CDR3 size: 15 residues. CDR3 in DNA: TGTGCCAGTACGAGACTAGCGGGTTTGACCGGGGAGCTGTTTTTT. It yields the protein CASTRLAGLTGELFF.

This clone was counted a single time. CDR3 nucleotides: TGTGCCAGCAGTTACGGCCGATTTGACTATGGCTACACCTTC. Residues: CASSYGRFDYGYTF. The rearrangement links TRBV6-5 to TRBJ1-2, with D unresolved. This CDR3 is 14 amino acids long. Trimming pared 2 bases from V and 3 bases from J, leaving 10 bases between. Germline CDR1 and CDR2: MNHEY and SVGAGI.

The V and J genes are TRBV7-9 and TRBJ1-2, with a tentative D call TRBD1 (5 bases). The CDR3 is 14 amino acids. Trimming stripped 5 bases from V and 5 bases from J, with 15 bases between. Germline V gene sequence: CDR1 SEHNR, CDR2 FQNEAQ (reference sequence). CDR3: CASSEHGTGYGYTF. As DNA, the CDR3 is TGTGCCAGCAGCGAACACGGGACGGGTTATGGCTACACCTTC.

The V and J genes are TRBV27 and TRBJ1-2, with a possible D match to TRBD1 (6 bases). V lost 6 bases and J lost 6, with 14 bases in between. The CDR3 is 13 amino acids. Germline-derived CDR1 and CDR2 are MNHEY and SMNVEV (reference sequence). CDR3 in DNA: TGTGCCAGCAGCCGACAGGCCCGCGATGGCTACACCTTC. Amino acid sequence: CASSRQARDGYTF.

This sequence joins TRBV2 and TRBJ1-1; TRBD1 matches at 11 bases. The CDR3 contains 15 residues. With V trimmed by 6 bases and J by 3 bases, 6 bases remained unmatched. The germline gives CDR1 SNHLY, CDR2 FYNNEI. CDR3 loop: CASSAGQGADTEAFF. Here the CDR3 DNA reads TGTGCCAGCAGCGCCGGACAGGGGGCGGACACTGAAGCTTTCTTT.

V is TRBV10-2 and J is TRBJ2-5, with 10 positions matching TRBD1. The germline V gene has CDR1 WSHSY and CDR2 SAAADI. Losses at the gene ends were 10 bases for V and 2 bases for J; bases not matched to a gene: 7. This CDR3 has 14 amino acids. The CDR3 sequence is CATTPGQGQETQYF. The CDR3 bases are TGCGCCACAACCCCGGGACAGGGGCAAGAGACCCAGTACTTC.

V gene TRBV25-1 combines with J gene TRBJ1-5, with 7 bases identical to TRBD1. The CDR3 totals 14 residues. Germline V lookup: CDR1 MGHDK, CDR2 SYGVNS. V dropped 3 bases and J dropped 6; count of bases not matched to a gene: 5. CDR3 sequence (DNA): TGTGCCAGCAGTGACGGACAGGCGAGTCAGCCCCAGCATTTT. This codes for CASSDGQASQPQHF.

This clone has just a few counts. The chain links TRBV10-3 to TRBJ2-3; D might be TRBD2 (5 bases). CDR1 is ENHRY and CDR2 is SYGVKD in the germline V gene. V lost 0 bases to trimming and J lost 4 bases, with 11 bases between them. The CDR3 consists of 15 residues. The CDR3 sequence is CAISESSSLADTQYF. The CDR3 DNA reads TGTGCCATCAGTGAGTCGTCTAGCCTGGCAGATACGCAGTATTTT.